The entry that follows covers one T cell receptor (beta chain) sequence. Here immunoSEQ multiplex PCR was the method, and the copy in TCRdb shows in-frame clones only, minus some. Of 57,000 or so clones listed, around 90% are singletons. The data derive from a study of T cell changes during pregnancy in multiple sclerosis. V dropped 1 base and J dropped 0 bases, with 8 bases sitting between them. The CDR3 extends over 15 amino acids. Germline V gene data show CDR1 as SGHRS and CDR2 as YFSETQ. Specimen: peripheral blood, collected in the second trimester of pregnancy. The TCR comes from a female donor with multiple sclerosis, enrolled in a pregnancy study. This chain links TRBV5-1 with TRBJ1-3, with D possibly matching TRBD1 (5 bases). CDR3 loop: CASSLRGSSGNTIYF. The CDR3 DNA is TGCGCCAGCAGCTTGCGGGGGAGCTCTGGAAACACCATATATTTT. Filled out from reference TRBV5-1 and TRBJ1-3, the complete variable domain reads KAGVTQTPRYLIKTRGQQVTLSCSPISGHRSVSWYQQTPGQGLQFLFEYFSETQRNKGNFPGRFSGRQFSNSRSEMNVSTLELGDSALYLCASSLRGSSGNTIYFGEGSWLTVV.